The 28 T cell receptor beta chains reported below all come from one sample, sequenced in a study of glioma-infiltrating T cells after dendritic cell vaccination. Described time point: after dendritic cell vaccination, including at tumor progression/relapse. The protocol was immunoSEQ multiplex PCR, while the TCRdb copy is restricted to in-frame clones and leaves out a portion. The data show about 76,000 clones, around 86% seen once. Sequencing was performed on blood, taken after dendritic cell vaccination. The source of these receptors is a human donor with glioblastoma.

The CDR3 loop is CASSIAGGRAYEQYF. CDR3 bases: TGTGCCAGTAGTATAGCTGGCGGGAGGGCCTACGAGCAGTACTTC. The chain is built from TRBV19 and TRBJ2-5, with TRBD2 matching over 9 bases. The assigned J gene may be wrong: the sequence end matches TRBJ2-7 better. Germline loops: CDR1 LNHDA, CDR2 SQIVND (reference sequence). CDR3 length equals 15 residues.

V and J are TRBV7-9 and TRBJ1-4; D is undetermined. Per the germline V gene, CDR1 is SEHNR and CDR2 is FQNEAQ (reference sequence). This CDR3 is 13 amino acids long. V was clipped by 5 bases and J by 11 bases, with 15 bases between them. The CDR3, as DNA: TGTGCCAGCAGCAATTCGGGCGGGAATAAACTGTTTTTT. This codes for CASSNSGGNKLFF. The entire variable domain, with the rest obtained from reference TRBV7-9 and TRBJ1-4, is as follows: DTGVSQNPRHKITKRGQNVTFRCDPISEHNRLYWYRQTLGQGPEFLTYFQNEAQLEKSRLLSDRFSAERPKGSFSTLEIQRTEQGDSAMYLCASSNSGGNKLFFGSGTQLSVL.

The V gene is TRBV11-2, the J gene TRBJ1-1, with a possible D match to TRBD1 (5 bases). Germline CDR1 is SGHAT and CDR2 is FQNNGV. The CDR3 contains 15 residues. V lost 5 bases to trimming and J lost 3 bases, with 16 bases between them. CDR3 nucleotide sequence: TGTGCCAGCAGCCCAAATATCGGGGGGGACACTGAAGCTTTCTTT. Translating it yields CASSPNIGGDTEAFF.

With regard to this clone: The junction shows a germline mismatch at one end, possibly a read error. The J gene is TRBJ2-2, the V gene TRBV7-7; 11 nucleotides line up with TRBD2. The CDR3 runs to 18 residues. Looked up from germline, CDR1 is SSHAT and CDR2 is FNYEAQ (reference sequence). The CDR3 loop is CASSLTSGSFINTGELFF. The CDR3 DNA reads TGTGCTAGCAGCTTAACTAGCGGGAGTTTTATCAACACCGGGGAGCTGTTTTTT.

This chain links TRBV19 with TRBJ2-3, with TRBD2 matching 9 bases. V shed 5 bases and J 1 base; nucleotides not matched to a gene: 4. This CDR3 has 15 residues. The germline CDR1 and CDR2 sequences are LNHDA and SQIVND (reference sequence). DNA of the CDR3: TGTGCCAGTAGTGCTCGGACTAGCGGCACAGATACGCAGTATTTT. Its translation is CASSARTSGTDTQYF. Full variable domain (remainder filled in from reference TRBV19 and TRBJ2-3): DGGITQSPKYLFRKEGQNVTLSCEQNLNHDAMYWYRQDPGQGLRLIYYSQIVNDFQKGDIAEGYSVSREKKESFPLTVTSAQKNPTAFYLCASSARTSGTDTQYFGPGTRLTVL.

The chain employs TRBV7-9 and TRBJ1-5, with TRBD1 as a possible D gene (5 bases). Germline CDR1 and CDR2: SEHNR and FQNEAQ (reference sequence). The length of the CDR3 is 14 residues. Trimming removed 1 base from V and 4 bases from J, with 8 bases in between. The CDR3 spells CASSLGGGNQPQHF. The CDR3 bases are TGTGCCAGCAGCTTAGGGGGGGGGAATCAGCCCCAGCATTTT. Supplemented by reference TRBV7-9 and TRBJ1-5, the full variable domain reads DTGVSQNPRHKITKRGQNVTFRCDPISEHNRLYWYRQTLGQGPEFLTYFQNEAQLEKSRLLSDRFSAERPKGSFSTLEIQRTEQGDSAMYLCASSLGGGNQPQHFGDGTRLSIL.

This CDR3 is CASSPSTGGREQYF. CDR3 DNA sequence: TGCGCCAGCAGCCCTTCAACAGGAGGGCGCGAGCAGTACTTC. The V call is TRBV5-1, the J call TRBJ2-7; a possible D gene is TRBD2 (6 bases). CDR1 is SGHRS and CDR2 is YFSETQ in the germline V gene. With 4 bases removed from V and 6 bases from J, the gap between germline ends came to 17 bases. The CDR3 spans 14 residues.

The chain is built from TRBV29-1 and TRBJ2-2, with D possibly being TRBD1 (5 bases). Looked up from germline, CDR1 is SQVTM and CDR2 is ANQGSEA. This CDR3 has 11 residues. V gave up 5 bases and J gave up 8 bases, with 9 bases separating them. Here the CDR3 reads CSVWGGGELFF. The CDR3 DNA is TGCAGCGTTTGGGGCGGAGGGGAGCTGTTTTTT.

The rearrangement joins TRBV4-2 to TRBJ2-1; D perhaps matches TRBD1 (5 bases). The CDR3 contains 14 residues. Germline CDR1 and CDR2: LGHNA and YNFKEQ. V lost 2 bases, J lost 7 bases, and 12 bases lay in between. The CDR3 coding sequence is TGTGCCAGCAGCCAAATAGGGGCGCGGAATGAGCAGTTCTTC. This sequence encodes CASSQIGARNEQFF.

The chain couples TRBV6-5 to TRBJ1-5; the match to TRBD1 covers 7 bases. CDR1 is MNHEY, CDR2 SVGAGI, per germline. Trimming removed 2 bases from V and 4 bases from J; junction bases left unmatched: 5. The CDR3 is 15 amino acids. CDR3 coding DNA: TGTGCCAGCAGTTACACTGGACAGGCTAATCAGCCCCAGCATTTT. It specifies CASSYTGQANQPQHF.

The CDR3: CASSLLNEQFF. In DNA form, the CDR3 reads TGTGCCAGCAGCCTCCTCAATGAGCAGTTCTTC. This sequence joins TRBV2 and TRBJ2-1; D gene uncertain. The germline gives CDR1 SNHLY, CDR2 FYNNEI. The CDR3 sequence is 11 residues long. V was trimmed by 6 bases and J by 6 bases, leaving 6 bases between them.

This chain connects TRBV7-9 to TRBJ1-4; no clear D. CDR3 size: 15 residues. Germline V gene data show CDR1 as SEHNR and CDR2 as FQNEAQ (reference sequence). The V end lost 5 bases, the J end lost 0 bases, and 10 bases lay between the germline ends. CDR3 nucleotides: TGTGCCAGCAGCCCCCGGACTGCAACTAATGAAAAACTGTTTTTT. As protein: CASSPRTATNEKLFF.

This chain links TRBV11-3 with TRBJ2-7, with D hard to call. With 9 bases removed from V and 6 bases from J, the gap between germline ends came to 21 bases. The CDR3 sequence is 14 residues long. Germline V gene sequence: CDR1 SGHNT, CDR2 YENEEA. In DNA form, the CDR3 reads TGTGCCAGTACTATGTCGGAAGGAAGACCCGAGCAGTACTTC. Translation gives CASTMSEGRPEQYF.

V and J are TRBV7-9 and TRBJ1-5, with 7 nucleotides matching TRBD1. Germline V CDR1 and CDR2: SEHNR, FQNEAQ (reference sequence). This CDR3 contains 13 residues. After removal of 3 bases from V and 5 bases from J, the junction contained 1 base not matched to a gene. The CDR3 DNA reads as TGTGCCAGCAGCTTCACAGGGGATCAGCCCCAGCATTTT. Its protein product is CASSFTGDQPQHF.

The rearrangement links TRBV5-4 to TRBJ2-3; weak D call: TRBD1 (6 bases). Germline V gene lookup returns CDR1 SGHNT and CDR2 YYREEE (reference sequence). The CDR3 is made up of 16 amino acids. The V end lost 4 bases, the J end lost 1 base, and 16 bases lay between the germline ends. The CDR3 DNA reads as TGTGCCAGCAGCGTGACAGGCCGCCTGGGCACAGATACGCAGTATTTT. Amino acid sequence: CASSVTGRLGTDTQYF.

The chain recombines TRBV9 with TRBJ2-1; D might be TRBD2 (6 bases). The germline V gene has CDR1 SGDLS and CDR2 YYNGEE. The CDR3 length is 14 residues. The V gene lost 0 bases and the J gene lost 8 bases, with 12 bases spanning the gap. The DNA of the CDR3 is TGTGCCAGCAGCGTAGCGGGAGTCACCGATGAGCAGTTCTTC. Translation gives CASSVAGVTDEQFF. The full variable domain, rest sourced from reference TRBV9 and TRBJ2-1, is DSGVTQTPKHLITATGQRVTLRCSPRSGDLSVYWYQQSLDQGLQFLIQYYNGEERAKGNILERFSAQQFPDLHSELNLSSLELGDSALYFCASSVAGVTDEQFFGPGTRLTVL.

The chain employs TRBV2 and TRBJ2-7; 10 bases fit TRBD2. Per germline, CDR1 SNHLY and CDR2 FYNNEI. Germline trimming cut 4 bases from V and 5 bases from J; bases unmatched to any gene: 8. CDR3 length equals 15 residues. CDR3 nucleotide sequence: TGTGCCAGCAGTGGACGGCTAGCGGGAGTCGACGAGCAGTACTTC. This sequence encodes CASSGRLAGVDEQYF.

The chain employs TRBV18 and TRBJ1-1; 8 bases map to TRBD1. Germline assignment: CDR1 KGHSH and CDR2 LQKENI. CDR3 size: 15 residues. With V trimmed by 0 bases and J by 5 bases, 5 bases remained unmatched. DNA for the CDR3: TGTGCCAGCTCACCACCCAGCAGGGGGCAAACTGAAGCTTTCTTT. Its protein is CASSPPSRGQTEAFF.

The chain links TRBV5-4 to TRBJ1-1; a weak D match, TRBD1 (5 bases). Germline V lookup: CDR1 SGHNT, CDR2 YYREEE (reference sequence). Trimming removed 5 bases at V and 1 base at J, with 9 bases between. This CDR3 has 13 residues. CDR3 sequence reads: CASSSTANTEAFF. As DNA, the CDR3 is TGTGCCAGCAGTTCGACAGCGAACACTGAAGCTTTCTTT.

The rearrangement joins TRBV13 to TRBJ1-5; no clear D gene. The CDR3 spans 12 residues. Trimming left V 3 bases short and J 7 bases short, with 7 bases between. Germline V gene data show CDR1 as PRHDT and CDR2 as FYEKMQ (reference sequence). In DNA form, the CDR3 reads TGTGCCAGCAGCTTTTGGCGGCAGCCCCAGCATTTT. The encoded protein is CASSFWRQPQHF.

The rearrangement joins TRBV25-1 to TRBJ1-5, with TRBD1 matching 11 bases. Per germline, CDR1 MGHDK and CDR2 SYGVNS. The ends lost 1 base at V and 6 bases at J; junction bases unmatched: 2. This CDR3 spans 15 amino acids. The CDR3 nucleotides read TGTGCCAGCAGTGAATCGGGACAGGGGGGTCAGCCCCAGCATTTT. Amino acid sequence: CASSESGQGGQPQHF.

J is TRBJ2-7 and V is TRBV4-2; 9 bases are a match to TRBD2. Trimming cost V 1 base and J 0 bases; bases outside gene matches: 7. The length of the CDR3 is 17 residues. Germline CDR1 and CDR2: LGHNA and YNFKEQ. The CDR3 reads CASSQVLSSGDSYEQYF. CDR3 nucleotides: TGTGCCAGCAGCCAAGTTCTGTCTAGCGGGGACTCCTACGAGCAGTACTTC.

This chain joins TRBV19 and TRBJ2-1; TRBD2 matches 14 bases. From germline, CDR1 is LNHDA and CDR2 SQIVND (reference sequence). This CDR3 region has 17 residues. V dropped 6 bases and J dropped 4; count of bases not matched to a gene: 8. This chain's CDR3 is CASRGLAGGSGYNEQFF. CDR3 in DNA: TGTGCCAGTAGAGGACTAGCGGGAGGATCGGGGTACAATGAGCAGTTCTTC.

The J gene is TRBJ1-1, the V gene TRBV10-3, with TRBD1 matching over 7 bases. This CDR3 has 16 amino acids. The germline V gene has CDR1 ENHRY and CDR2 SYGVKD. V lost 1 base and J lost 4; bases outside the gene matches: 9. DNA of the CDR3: TGTGCCATCAGTGAGTATACAACGGACAGGCGCACTGAAGCTTTCTTT. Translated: CAISEYTTDRRTEAFF.

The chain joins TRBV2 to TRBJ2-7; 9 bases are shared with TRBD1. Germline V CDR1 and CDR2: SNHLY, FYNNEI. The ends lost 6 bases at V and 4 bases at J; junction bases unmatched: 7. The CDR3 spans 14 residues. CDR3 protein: CASRSGTGPYEQYF. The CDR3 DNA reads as TGTGCCAGCAGGTCCGGGACAGGGCCTTACGAGCAGTACTTC.

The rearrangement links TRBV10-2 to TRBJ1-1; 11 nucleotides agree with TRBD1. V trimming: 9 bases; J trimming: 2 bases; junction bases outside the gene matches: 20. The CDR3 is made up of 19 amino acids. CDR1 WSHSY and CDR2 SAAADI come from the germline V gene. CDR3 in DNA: TGCGCCAGACCCGGGGAACGGAGGTCAGGACAGGGGGCTAACACTGAAGCTTTCTTT. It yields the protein CARPGERRSGQGANTEAFF.

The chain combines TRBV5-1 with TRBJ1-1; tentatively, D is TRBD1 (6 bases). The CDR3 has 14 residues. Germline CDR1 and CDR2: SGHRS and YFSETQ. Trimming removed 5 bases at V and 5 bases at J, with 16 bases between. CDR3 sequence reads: CASRQGHSGTEAFF. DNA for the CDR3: TGCGCCAGCAGGCAGGGACACTCGGGGACTGAAGCTTTCTTT.

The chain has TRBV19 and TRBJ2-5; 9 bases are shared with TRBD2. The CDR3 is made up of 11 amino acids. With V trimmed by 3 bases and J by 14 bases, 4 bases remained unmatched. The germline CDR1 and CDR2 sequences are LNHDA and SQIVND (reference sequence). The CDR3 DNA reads TGTGCCAGTAGTATGCCGGGACTAGCTTACTTC. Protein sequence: CASSMPGLAYF. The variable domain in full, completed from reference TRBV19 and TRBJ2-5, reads DGGITQSPKYLFRKEGQNVTLSCEQNLNHDAMYWYRQDPGQGLRLIYYSQIVNDFQKGDIAEGYSVSREKKESFPLTVTSAQKNPTAFYLCASSMPGLAYFGPGTRLLVL.